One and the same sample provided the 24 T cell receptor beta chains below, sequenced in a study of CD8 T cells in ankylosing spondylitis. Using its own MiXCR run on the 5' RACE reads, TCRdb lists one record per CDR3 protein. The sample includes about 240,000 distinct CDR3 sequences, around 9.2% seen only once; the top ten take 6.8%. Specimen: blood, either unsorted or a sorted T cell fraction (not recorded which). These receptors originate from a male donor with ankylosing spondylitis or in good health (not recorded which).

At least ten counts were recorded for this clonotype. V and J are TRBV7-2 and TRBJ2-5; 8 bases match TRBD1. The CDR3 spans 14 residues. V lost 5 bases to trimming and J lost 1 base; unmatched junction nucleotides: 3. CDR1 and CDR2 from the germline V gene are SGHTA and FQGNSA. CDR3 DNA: TGTGCCAGCAGCCGGGACAGGACCCAAGAGACCCAGTACTTC. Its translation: CASSRDRTQETQYF. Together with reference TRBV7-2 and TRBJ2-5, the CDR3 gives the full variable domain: GAGVSQSPSNKVTEKGKDVELRCDPISGHTALYWYRQSLGQGLEFLIYFQGNSAPDKSGLPSDRFSAERTGGSVSTLTIQRTQQEDSAVYLCASSRDRTQETQYFGPGTRLLVL.

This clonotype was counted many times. CDR3 nucleotides: TGTGCCAGCAGCCGCGGGGCTTCAAGCACAGATACGCAGTATTTT. Amino acid sequence: CASSRGASSTDTQYF. The chain is built from TRBV5-4 and TRBJ2-3; D is perhaps TRBD2 (6 bases). Trimming removed 4 bases from V and 0 bases from J, with 12 bases in between. The CDR3 runs 15 residues. The germline CDR1 and CDR2 sequences are SGHNT and YYREEE (reference sequence).

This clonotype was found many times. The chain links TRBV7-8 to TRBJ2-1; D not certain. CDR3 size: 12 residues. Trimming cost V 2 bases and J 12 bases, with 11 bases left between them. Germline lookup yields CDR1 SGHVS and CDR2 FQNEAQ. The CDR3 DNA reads TGTGCCAGCAGCTTATCACTCTTAGGGCAGTTCTTC. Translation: CASSLSLLGQFF.

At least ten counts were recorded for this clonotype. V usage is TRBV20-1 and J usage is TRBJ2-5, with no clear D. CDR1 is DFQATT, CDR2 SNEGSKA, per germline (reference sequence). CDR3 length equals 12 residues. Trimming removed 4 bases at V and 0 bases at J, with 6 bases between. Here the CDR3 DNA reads TGCAGTGCTAAGGCACACCAAGAGACCCAGTACTTC. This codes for CSAKAHQETQYF.

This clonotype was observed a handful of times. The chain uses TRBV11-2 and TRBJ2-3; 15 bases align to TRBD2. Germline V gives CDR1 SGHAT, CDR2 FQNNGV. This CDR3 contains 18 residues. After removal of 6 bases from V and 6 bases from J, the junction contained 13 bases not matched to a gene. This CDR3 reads CASRVPPGLAGGKDTQYF. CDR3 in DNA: TGTGCCAGCAGAGTCCCCCCCGGACTAGCGGGAGGGAAGGATACGCAGTATTTT.

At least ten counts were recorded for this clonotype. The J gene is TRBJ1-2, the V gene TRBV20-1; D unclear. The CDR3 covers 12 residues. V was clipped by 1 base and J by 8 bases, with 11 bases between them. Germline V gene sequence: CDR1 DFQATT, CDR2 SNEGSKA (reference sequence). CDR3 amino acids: CSARGLNQGYTF. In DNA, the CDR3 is TGCAGTGCTAGAGGTCTAAATCAGGGCTACACCTTC.

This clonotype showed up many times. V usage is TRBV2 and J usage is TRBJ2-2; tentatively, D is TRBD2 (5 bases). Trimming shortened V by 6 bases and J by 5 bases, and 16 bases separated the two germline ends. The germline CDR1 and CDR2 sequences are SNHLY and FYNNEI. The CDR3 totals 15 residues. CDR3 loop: CASSGLRLGTGELFF. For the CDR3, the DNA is TGTGCCAGCAGCGGACTTCGCCTCGGGACCGGGGAGCTGTTTTTT.

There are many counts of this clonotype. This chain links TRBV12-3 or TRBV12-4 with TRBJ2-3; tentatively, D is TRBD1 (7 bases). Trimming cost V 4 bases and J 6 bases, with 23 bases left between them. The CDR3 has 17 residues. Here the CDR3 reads CASSSPGQQGLSDTQYF. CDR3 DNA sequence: TGTGCCAGCAGTTCCCCGGGACAGCAGGGACTCTCTGATACGCAGTATTTT.

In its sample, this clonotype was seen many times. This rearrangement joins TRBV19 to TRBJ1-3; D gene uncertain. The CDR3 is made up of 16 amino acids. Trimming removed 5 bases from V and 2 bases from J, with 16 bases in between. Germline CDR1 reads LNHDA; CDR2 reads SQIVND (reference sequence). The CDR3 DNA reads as TGTGCCAGTAGTGTCTTGGCTAGCAAAGCTGGAAACACCATATATTTT. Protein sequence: CASSVLASKAGNTIYF.

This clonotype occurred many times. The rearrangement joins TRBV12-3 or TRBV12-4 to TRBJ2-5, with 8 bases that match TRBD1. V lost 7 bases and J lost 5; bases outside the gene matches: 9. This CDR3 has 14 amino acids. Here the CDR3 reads CASTLRGHGETQYF. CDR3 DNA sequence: TGTGCCAGCACTCTCAGGGGGCATGGGGAGACCCAGTACTTC.

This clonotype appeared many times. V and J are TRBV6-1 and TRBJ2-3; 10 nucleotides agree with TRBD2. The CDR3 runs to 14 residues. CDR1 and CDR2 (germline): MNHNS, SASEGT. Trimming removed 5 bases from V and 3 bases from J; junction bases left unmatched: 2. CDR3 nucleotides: TGTGCCAGCAGTAGCGGGGGGGAGACAGATACGCAGTATTTT. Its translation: CASSSGGETDTQYF.

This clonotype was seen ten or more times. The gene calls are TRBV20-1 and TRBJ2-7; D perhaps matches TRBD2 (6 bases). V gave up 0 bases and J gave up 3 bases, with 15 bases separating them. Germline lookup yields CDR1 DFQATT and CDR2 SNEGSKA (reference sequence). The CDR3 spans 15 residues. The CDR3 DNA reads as TGCAGTGCTAGAGAGTCGCGCGCGGGAAGCTACGAGCAGTACTTC. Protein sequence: CSARESRAGSYEQYF.

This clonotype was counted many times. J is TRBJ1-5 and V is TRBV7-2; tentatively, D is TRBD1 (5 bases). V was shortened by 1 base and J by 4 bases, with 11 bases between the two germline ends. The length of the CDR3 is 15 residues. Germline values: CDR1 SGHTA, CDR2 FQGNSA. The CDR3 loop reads CASSLESGRNQPQHF. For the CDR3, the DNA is TGTGCCAGCAGCTTAGAATCAGGGAGAAATCAGCCCCAGCATTTT.

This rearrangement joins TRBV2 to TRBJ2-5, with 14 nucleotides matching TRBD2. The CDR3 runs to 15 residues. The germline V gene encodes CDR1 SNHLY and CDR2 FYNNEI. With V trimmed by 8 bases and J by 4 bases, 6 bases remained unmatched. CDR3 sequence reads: CASGTSGGDLETQYF. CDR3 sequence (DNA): TGTGCCAGCGGGACTAGCGGGGGAGATTTAGAGACCCAGTACTTC.

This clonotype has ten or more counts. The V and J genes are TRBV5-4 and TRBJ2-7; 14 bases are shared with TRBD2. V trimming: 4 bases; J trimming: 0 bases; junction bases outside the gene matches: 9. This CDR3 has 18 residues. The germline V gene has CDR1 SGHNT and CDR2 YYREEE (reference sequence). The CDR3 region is CASSLGLAGAGSSYEQYF. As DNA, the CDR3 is TGTGCCAGCAGCCTGGGACTAGCGGGAGCTGGGAGCTCCTACGAGCAGTACTTC.

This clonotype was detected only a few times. CDR3 DNA sequence: TGCAGCCATGGAGTCGGCGGGACAGGCGAGCAGTACTTC. Its protein product is CSHGVGGTGEQYF. V usage is TRBV29-1 and J usage is TRBJ2-7; the match to TRBD1 covers 8 bases. This CDR3 region has 13 residues. The germline gives CDR1 SQVTM, CDR2 ANQGSEA. V lost 8 bases to trimming and J lost 6 bases; unmatched junction nucleotides: 12.

The CDR3 here is CASNPGLAASYEQYF. The CDR3 DNA is TGTGCCAGCAACCCCGGGCTAGCGGCCTCCTACGAGCAGTACTTC. The chain couples TRBV4-2 to TRBJ2-7; 7 nucleotides agree with TRBD2. After removal of 7 bases from V and 0 bases from J, the junction contained 9 bases not matched to a gene. Germline assignment: CDR1 LGHNA and CDR2 YNFKEQ. CDR3 length equals 15 residues.

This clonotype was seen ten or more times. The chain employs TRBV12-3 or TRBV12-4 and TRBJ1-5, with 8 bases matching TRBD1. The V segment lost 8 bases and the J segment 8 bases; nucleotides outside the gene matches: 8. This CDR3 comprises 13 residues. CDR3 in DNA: TGTGCCAGCGGATGGACAGGGTCAGAGCCCCAGCATTTT. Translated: CASGWTGSEPQHF.

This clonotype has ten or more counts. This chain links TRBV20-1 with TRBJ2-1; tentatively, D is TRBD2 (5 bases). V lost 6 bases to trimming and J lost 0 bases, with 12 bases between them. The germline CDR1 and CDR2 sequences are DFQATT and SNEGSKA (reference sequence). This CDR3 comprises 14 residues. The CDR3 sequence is CSATRRSSYNEQFF. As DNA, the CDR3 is TGCAGTGCCACCCGGAGGAGCTCCTACAATGAGCAGTTCTTC.

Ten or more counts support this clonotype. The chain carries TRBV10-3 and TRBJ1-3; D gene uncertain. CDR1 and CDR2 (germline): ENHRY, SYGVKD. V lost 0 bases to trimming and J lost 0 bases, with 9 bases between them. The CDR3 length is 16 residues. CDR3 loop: CAISESEYVSGNTIYF. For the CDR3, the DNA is TGTGCCATCAGTGAGTCGGAGTACGTCTCTGGAAACACCATATATTTT.

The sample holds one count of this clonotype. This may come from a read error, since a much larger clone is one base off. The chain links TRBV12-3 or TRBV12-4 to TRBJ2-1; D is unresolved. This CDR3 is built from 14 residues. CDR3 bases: TGTGCCAGCAGTTTTACCCGAATCCACAATAAGCAGTTCTTC. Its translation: CASSFTRIHNKQFF.

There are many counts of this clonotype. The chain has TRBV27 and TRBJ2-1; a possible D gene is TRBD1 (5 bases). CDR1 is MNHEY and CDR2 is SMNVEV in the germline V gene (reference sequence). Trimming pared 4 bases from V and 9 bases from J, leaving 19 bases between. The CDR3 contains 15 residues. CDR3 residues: CASSWGRVATGEQFF. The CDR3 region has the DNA TGTGCCAGCAGTTGGGGCCGGGTCGCCACGGGTGAGCAGTTCTTC.

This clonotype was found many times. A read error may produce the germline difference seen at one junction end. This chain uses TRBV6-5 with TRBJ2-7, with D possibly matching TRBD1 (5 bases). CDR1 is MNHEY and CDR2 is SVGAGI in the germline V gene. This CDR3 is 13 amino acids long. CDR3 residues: CASSYSGQSLGHF. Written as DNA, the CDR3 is TGTGCCAGCAGTTACTCGGGGCAATCCCTGGGGCACTTC.

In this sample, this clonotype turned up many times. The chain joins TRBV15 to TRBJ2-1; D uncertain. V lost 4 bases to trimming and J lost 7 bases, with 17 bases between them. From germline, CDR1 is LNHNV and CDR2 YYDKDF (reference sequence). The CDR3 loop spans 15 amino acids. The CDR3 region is CATSKIATAPNEQFF. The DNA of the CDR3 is TGTGCCACCAGCAAAATAGCTACTGCCCCAAATGAGCAGTTCTTC. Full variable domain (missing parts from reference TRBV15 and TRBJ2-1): DAMVIQNPRYQVTQFGKPVTLSCSQTLNHNVMYWYQQKSSQAPKLLFHYYDKDFNNEADTPDNFQSRRPNTSFCFLDIRSPGLGDTAMYLCATSKIATAPNEQFFGPGTRLTVL.